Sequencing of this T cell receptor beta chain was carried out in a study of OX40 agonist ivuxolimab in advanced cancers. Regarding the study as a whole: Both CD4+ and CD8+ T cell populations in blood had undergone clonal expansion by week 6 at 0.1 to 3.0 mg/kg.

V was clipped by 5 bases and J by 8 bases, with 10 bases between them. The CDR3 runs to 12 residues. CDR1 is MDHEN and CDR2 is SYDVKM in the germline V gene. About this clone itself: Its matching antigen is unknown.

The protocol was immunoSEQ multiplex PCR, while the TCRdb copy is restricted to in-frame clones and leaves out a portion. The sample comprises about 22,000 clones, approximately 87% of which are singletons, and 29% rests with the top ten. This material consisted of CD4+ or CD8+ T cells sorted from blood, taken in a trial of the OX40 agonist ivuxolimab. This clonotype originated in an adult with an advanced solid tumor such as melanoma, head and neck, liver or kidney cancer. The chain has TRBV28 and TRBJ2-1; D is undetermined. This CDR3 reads CASSLQSYEQFF. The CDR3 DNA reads TGTGCCAGCAGTCTGCAGAGCTATGAGCAGTTCTTC.